This entry lists 27 T cell receptor beta chains sequenced from one sample in a study of T cells in Graves' hyperthyroidism and ophthalmopathy. Template material for amplifying TCR beta CDR3 regions consisted of RNA transcripts. HTBI primers were used for first-round RT-PCR of the TCR CDR3. In TCRdb, the multiplex PCR reads were re-called with MiXCR into one record per CDR3 protein. The sample has some 500,000 distinct CDR3 sequences, about 15% seen once. Sequenced material: blood. These receptors all stem from a woman between 18 and 30 years old with Graves' hyperthyroidism.

This clonotype has a count of ten or more. The V call is TRBV20-1, the J call TRBJ2-3; 8 bases fit TRBD2. V shed 6 bases and J 2 bases; nucleotides not matched to a gene: 10. Germline CDR1 reads DFQATT; CDR2 reads SNEGSKA (reference sequence). The CDR3 length is 15 residues. CDR3 loop: CSAARTSGLTDTQYF. The CDR3 nucleotides read TGCAGTGCAGCGCGAACTAGCGGACTCACAGATACGCAGTATTTT.

This clonotype was seen repeatedly, ten times or more. The rearrangement uses TRBV19 and TRBJ1-2, with a weak D call TRBD1 (6 bases). Germline CDR1 reads LNHDA; CDR2 reads SQIVND (reference sequence). The V gene lost 5 bases and the J gene lost 3 bases, with 13 bases spanning the gap. The CDR3 contains 14 residues. The CDR3 sequence is CASSDRQLYYGYTF. CDR3 nucleotide sequence: TGTGCCAGTAGTGACAGGCAACTATACTATGGCTACACCTTC.

About this clonotype itself: This may come from a read error, since a much larger clone is one base off. The chain has TRBV12-5 and TRBJ2-1; possibly TRBD1 for D (6 bases). Trimming stripped 5 bases from V and 4 bases from J, with 15 bases between. The CDR3 totals 15 residues. Per the germline V gene, CDR1 is LGHNT and CDR2 is FRNRAP. For the CDR3, the DNA is TGTGCTAGTGGTACCCCACAGGGTTCGTACAATGAGCAGTTCTTC. It specifies CASGTPQGSYNEQFF.

This clonotype was counted many times. V is TRBV7-3 and J is TRBJ1-1, with a tentative D call TRBD1 (5 bases). There are 14 residues in the CDR3. From germline, CDR1 is SGHTA and CDR2 FQGTGA. Trimming removed 4 bases from V and 1 base from J, with 10 bases in between. In DNA form, the CDR3 reads TGTGCCAGCAGCTCTTTGGGGGGGAACACTGAAGCTTTCTTT. This sequence encodes CASSSLGGNTEAFF.

The chain is built from TRBV7-9 and TRBJ2-4; D gene ambiguous. The CDR3 extends over 11 amino acids. Looked up from germline, CDR1 is SEHNR and CDR2 is FQNEAQ (reference sequence). The ends were cut back, 6 bases at V and 9 bases at J, with 9 bases in the middle. The CDR3 protein is CASRGFVIQYF. CDR3 bases: TGTGCCAGCAGGGGATTTGTCATTCAGTACTTC.

The J gene is TRBJ2-1, the V gene TRBV3-1, with D maybe TRBD2 (6 bases). Germline V gene lookup returns CDR1 LGHDT and CDR2 YNNKEL (reference sequence). V gave up 0 bases and J gave up 7 bases, with 25 bases separating them. This CDR3 contains 19 residues. The CDR3, as DNA: TGTGCCAGCAGCCAAGATCCGGCAGGGAGGCTACCCCGGTCGAATGAGCAGTTCTTC. Translation: CASSQDPAGRLPRSNEQFF.

This clonotype was picked up many times. V is TRBV18 and J is TRBJ1-1; D is unresolved. Per the germline V gene, CDR1 is KGHSH and CDR2 is LQKENI. This CDR3 comprises 15 residues. V shed 0 bases and J shed 1 base, with 9 bases lying between them. CDR3 coding DNA: TGTGCCAGCTCACCACCTGTGAGTGGGAACACTGAAGCTTTCTTT. Translated, it gives CASSPPVSGNTEAFF.

This clonotype was observed many times. This chain links TRBV12-3 or TRBV12-4 with TRBJ2-3; 16 bases agree with TRBD2. The CDR3 extends over 15 amino acids. Trimming at V came to 6 bases and at J to 6 bases, leaving 3 bases not matched to a gene. This CDR3 is CASRGLAGGPDTQYF. The DNA of the CDR3 is TGTGCCAGCAGGGGACTAGCGGGAGGGCCGGATACGCAGTATTTT.

This clonotype was recorded many times. The chain links TRBV2 to TRBJ1-5; D might be TRBD1 (5 bases). The CDR3 sequence is 14 residues long. Germline V gene lookup returns CDR1 SNHLY and CDR2 FYNNEI. Trimming took 3 bases from V and 0 from J, leaving 6 bases between them. In DNA form, the CDR3 reads TGTGCCAGCAGTGACAGGGCTAGCAATCAGCCCCAGCATTTT. Translation gives CASSDRASNQPQHF.

This clonotype has a count of ten or more. J is TRBJ2-1 and V is TRBV24-1; the match to TRBD1 covers 10 bases. This CDR3 is built from 16 residues. V was pared by 1 base and J by 7 bases, with 6 bases of the junction left unmatched. CDR1 is KGHDR, CDR2 SFDVKD, per germline. DNA for the CDR3: TGTGCCACCAGTGATTTTGGGACAGGGGAGGGTAATGAGCAGTTCTTC. Translated, it gives CATSDFGTGEGNEQFF.

This clonotype was counted only a few times. This may arise from a read error, as a much more abundant clone is one base away. The chain employs TRBV10-3 and TRBJ1-1; D ambiguous. Trimming stripped 6 bases from V and 2 bases from J, with 13 bases between. Germline V gene lookup returns CDR1 ENHRY and CDR2 SYGVKD. CDR3 length: 14 amino acids. CDR3 DNA sequence: TGTGCCATCAGGGGCACCAGAGCAAACACTGAAGCTTTCTTT. Protein: CAIRGTRANTEAFF.

This clonotype was counted a few times. V is TRBV30 and J is TRBJ2-1; D not certain. Germline assignment: CDR1 GTSNPN and CDR2 SVGIG (reference sequence). The CDR3 spans 11 residues. V was cut by 4 bases and J by 7 bases, with 8 bases left in between. CDR3 region: CAWTRKNEQFF. The CDR3 DNA sequence: TGTGCCTGGACTAGGAAAAATGAGCAGTTCTTC.

About this clonotype itself: Its ends do not fully match the called genes, so a read error is possible. CDR3 protein: CASGVGRAYEQCF. The DNA for the CDR3 is TGTGCCAGCGGCGTGGGGAGGGCCTACGAGCAGTGCTTC. The chain couples TRBV12-3 or TRBV12-4 to TRBJ2-7; 7 nucleotides line up with TRBD2. The CDR3 extends over 13 amino acids.

The sample holds many counts of this clonotype. The chain uses TRBV6-5 and TRBJ2-2; 13 nucleotides align to TRBD2. The CDR3 has 17 residues. CDR1 is MNHEY and CDR2 is SVGAGI in the germline V gene. Germline trimming cut 2 bases from V and 6 bases from J; bases unmatched to any gene: 6. For the CDR3, the DNA is TGTGCCAGCAGTTACCCTATGGGACTAGCGGGACCCGGGGAGCTGTTTTTT. This codes for CASSYPMGLAGPGELFF.

This clonotype has a count of ten or more. The genes are TRBV30 and TRBJ1-2; weak D call: TRBD1 (5 bases). The V end lost 1 base, the J end lost 3 bases, and 12 bases lay between the germline ends. From germline, CDR1 is GTSNPN and CDR2 SVGIG (reference sequence). The CDR3 extends over 14 amino acids. Here the CDR3 DNA reads TGTGCCTGGAGTGACCAGACAGCTTACTATGGCTACACCTTC. Protein product: CAWSDQTAYYGYTF.

The chain couples TRBV5-1 to TRBJ2-2; D remains ambiguous. V lost 2 bases, J lost 4 bases, and 6 bases lay in between. Per germline, CDR1 SGHRS and CDR2 YFSETQ. The CDR3 has 13 amino acids. CDR3 DNA sequence: TGCGCCAGCAGCTTTGTGAGCACCGGGGAGCTGTTTTTT. This codes for CASSFVSTGELFF. Using reference TRBV5-1 and TRBJ2-2 for the parts outside the CDR3, the full variable domain is KAGVTQTPRYLIKTRGQQVTLSCSPISGHRSVSWYQQTPGQGLQFLFEYFSETQRNKGNFPGRFSGRQFSNSRSEMNVSTLELGDSALYLCASSFVSTGELFFGEGSRLTVL.

This clonotype was seen at least ten times. This chain uses TRBV15 with TRBJ1-1, with D possibly TRBD1 on 6 matching bases. V dropped 2 bases and J dropped 2 bases, with 12 bases sitting between them. The CDR3 spans 15 residues. Germline lookup yields CDR1 LNHNV and CDR2 YYDKDF (reference sequence). This CDR3 reads CATSRKKGVNTEAFF. CDR3 DNA: TGTGCCACCAGCAGAAAGAAGGGGGTAAACACTGAAGCTTTCTTT. Variable domain in full (rest from reference TRBV15 and TRBJ1-1): DAMVIQNPRYQVTQFGKPVTLSCSQTLNHNVMYWYQQKSSQAPKLLFHYYDKDFNNEADTPDNFQSRRPNTSFCFLDIRSPGLGDTAMYLCATSRKKGVNTEAFFGQGTRLTVV.

This clonotype has a count of ten or more. The rearrangement links TRBV3-1 to TRBJ1-1; 9 bases are shared with TRBD1. Trimming cost V 4 bases and J 5 bases; bases outside gene matches: 5. Per the germline V gene, CDR1 is LGHDT and CDR2 is YNNKEL (reference sequence). CDR3 length equals 14 residues. CDR3 in DNA: TGTGCCAGCAGCCTCGGACAGGGGCGGACTGAAGCTTTCTTT. Its protein product is CASSLGQGRTEAFF. The whole variable domain, remainder taken from reference TRBV3-1 and TRBJ1-1, is DTAVSQTPKYLVTQMGNDKSIKCEQNLGHDTMYWYKQDSKKFLKIMFSYNNKELIINETVPNRFSPKSPDKAHLNLHINSLELGDSAVYFCASSLGQGRTEAFFGQGTRLTVV.

In this sample, this clonotype turned up many times. The genes are TRBV30 and TRBJ1-5, with D possibly TRBD1 on 6 matching bases. Germline CDR1 GTSNPN, CDR2 SVGIG (reference sequence). The CDR3 loop spans 17 amino acids. Trimming took 0 bases from V and 4 from J, leaving 19 bases between them. The CDR3 nucleotides read TGTGCCTGGAGTGTAAGGGGGGGCGGAGGTATTAATCAGCCCCAGCATTTT. This encodes CAWSVRGGGGINQPQHF.

This clonotype was picked up many times. The rearrangement links TRBV27 to TRBJ2-4, with a weak D call TRBD2 (6 bases). V was trimmed by 6 bases and J by 0 bases, leaving 15 bases between them. CDR1 is MNHEY, CDR2 SMNVEV, per germline (reference sequence). This CDR3 comprises 16 residues. CDR3 DNA sequence: TGTGCCAGCAGCCGACGGCCGGGACTAGCCAAAAACATTCAGTACTTC. Protein sequence: CASSRRPGLAKNIQYF.

This clonotype has at least ten counts. The rearrangement links TRBV30 to TRBJ1-1, with TRBD1 matching 8 bases. Per the germline V gene, CDR1 is GTSNPN and CDR2 is SVGIG (reference sequence). V dropped 3 bases and J dropped 0; count of bases not matched to a gene: 0. The length of the CDR3 is 13 residues. CDR3 coding DNA: TGTGCCTGGAGGACAGGGGTGAACACTGAAGCTTTCTTT. Translation: CAWRTGVNTEAFF.

In its sample, this clonotype was seen a few times. V gene TRBV7-3 combines with J gene TRBJ2-2; 7 bases align to TRBD2. The CDR3 loop spans 16 amino acids. After removal of 4 bases from V and 3 bases from J, the junction contained 8 bases not matched to a gene. Germline lookup yields CDR1 SGHTA and CDR2 FQGTGA. This CDR3 reads CASSSGTTPDTGELFF. The DNA for the CDR3 is TGTGCCAGCAGCTCCGGGACTACCCCCGACACCGGGGAGCTGTTTTTT.

This chain uses TRBV7-9 with TRBJ1-5; D remains unclear. Trimming took off 5 bases at V and 0 bases at J, with 8 bases between the two ends. The CDR3 sequence is 14 residues long. Germline loops: CDR1 SEHNR, CDR2 FQNEAQ (reference sequence). The CDR3 loop is CASSTVYSNQPQHF. The CDR3, as DNA: TGTGCCAGCAGCACGGTATATAGCAATCAGCCCCAGCATTTT.

The rearrangement joins TRBV9 to TRBJ1-1; a possible D gene is TRBD1 (5 bases). Germline-derived CDR1 and CDR2 are SGDLS and YYNGEE. V was clipped by 1 base and J by 0 bases, with 7 bases between them. The CDR3 consists of 14 residues. CDR3 amino acids: CASSVQGMNTEAFF. The CDR3 coding sequence is TGTGCCAGCAGCGTACAGGGCATGAACACTGAAGCTTTCTTT.

This clonotype was seen a handful of times. The chain uses TRBV20-1 and TRBJ1-2, with 7 bases lining up with TRBD1. CDR1 is DFQATT and CDR2 is SNEGSKA in the germline V gene (reference sequence). The CDR3 contains 12 residues. Losses at the gene ends were 6 bases for V and 3 bases for J; bases not matched to a gene: 4. As DNA, the CDR3 is TGCAGTGCGGCCACAGGGGACTATGGCTACACCTTC. Translating gives CSAATGDYGYTF.

The genes are TRBV13 and TRBJ2-2, with TRBD1 matching 8 bases. After removal of 2 bases from V and 6 bases from J, the junction contained 5 bases not matched to a gene. Germline V gene lookup returns CDR1 PRHDT and CDR2 FYEKMQ (reference sequence). The CDR3 spans 15 residues. CDR3 bases: TGTGCCAGCAGCTTACGGACAGGGCTTGCCGGGGAGCTGTTTTTT. Protein: CASSLRTGLAGELFF.

Many counts were recorded for this clonotype. J is TRBJ2-5 and V is TRBV7-3; D uncertain. The CDR3 runs to 14 residues. Germline V lookup: CDR1 SGHTA, CDR2 FQGTGA. Deletions cut 2 bases from V and 5 bases from J, with 12 bases between. In nucleotides, the CDR3 is TGTGCCAGCAGCTTAGGTTCGGTTGGGGAGACCCAGTACTTC. Translation: CASSLGSVGETQYF.